This T cell receptor beta chain was identified in a study of blood T cells in healthy people across ages. Researchers isolated at least 6 million PBMCs per sample. Alongside a J-beta primer mix, a sample-barcoded 5' primer served in a second PCR lasting roughly 6 to 11 cycles. TCRdb ran MiXCR on the 5' RACE reads and lists one entry per CDR3 protein. The sample has fewer than 1,000,000 distinct CDR3 sequences, around 50% seen once. Germline CDR1 is SQVTM and CDR2 is ANQGSEA. There are 14 residues in the CDR3. Trimming took 5 bases from V and 2 from J, leaving 13 bases between them. This clonotype occurred a few times. No antigen is known for it. Regarding the study as a whole: Unsorted PBMC material precluded a definitive naive versus antigen-experienced comparison. The diversity estimates, figures obtained from one million T cells, were considered underestimates.

The specimen was blood. The origin of this receptor is a man at least 80 years old in good health. This chain joins TRBV29-1 and TRBJ2-1; the D gene is possibly TRBD1 (6 bases). The DNA of the CDR3 is TGCAGCGTTCCAACAGGGTCTACCTACAATGAGCAGTTCTTC. Translated: CSVPTGSTYNEQFF.